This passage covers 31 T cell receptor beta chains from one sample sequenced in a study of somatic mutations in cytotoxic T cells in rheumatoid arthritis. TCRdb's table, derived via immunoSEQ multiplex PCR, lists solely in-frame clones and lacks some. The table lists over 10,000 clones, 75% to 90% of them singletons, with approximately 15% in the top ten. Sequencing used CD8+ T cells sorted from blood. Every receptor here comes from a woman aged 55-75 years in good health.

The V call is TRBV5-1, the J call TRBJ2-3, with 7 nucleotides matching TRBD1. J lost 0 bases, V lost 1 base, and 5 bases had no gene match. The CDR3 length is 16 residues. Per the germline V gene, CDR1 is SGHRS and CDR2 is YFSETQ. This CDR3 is CASSLFGDRSTDTQYF. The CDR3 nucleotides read TGCGCCAGCAGCTTGTTTGGGGACAGAAGCACAGATACGCAGTATTTT.

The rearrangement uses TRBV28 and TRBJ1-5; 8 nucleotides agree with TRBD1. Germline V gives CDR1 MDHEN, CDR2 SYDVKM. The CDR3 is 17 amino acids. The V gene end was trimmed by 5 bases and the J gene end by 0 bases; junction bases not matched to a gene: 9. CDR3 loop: CASSPTGVDFSNQPQHF. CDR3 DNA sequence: TGTGCCAGCAGTCCGACAGGGGTGGATTTTAGCAATCAGCCCCAGCATTTT. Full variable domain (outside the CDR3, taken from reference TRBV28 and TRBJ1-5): DVKVTQSSRYLVKRTGEKVFLECVQDMDHENMFWYRQDPGLGLRLIYFSYDVKMKEKGDIPEGYSVSREKKERFSLILESASTNQTSMYLCASSPTGVDFSNQPQHFGDGTRLSIL.

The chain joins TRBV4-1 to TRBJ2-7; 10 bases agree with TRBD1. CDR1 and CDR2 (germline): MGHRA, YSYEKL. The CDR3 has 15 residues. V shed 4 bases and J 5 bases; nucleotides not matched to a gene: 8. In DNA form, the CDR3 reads TGCGCCAGCAGCCCGGGACAGGGGAATCTTGACGAGCAGTACTTC. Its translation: CASSPGQGNLDEQYF.

The CDR3 DNA follows: TGTGCCAGCAGTGAAGCCCCGGGGTCTGAGCAGTTCTTC. Encoded protein: CASSEAPGSEQFF. The chain links TRBV6-1 to TRBJ2-1; D perhaps matches TRBD2 (5 bases). Germline loops: CDR1 MNHNS, CDR2 SASEGT. The CDR3 loop spans 13 amino acids. V lost 0 bases to trimming and J lost 9 bases, with 9 bases between them.

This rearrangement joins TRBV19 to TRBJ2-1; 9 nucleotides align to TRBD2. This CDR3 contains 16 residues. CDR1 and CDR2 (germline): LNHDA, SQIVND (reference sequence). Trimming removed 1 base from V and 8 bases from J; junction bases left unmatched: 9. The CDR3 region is CASSIGGGAFADEQFF. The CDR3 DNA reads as TGTGCCAGTAGTATAGGCGGGGGGGCCTTCGCGGATGAGCAGTTCTTC.

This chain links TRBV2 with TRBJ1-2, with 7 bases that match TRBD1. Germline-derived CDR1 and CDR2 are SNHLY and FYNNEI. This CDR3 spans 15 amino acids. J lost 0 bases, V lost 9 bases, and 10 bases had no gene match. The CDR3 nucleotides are TGTGCCAGATCGACAGGGCCTGACACTAACTATGGCTACACCTTC. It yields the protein CARSTGPDTNYGYTF.

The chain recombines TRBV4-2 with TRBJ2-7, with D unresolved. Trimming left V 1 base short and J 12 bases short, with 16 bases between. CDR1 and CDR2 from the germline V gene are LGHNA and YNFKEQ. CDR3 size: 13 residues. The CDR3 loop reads CASSQGSGPYRYV. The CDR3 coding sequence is TGTGCCAGCAGCCAAGGGTCAGGCCCTTATCGGTACGTC.

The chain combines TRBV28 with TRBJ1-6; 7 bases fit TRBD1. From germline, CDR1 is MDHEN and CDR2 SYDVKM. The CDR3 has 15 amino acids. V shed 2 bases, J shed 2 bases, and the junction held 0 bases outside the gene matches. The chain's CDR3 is CASSLTGAYNSPLHF. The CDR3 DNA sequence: TGTGCCAGCAGTTTAACAGGGGCCTATAATTCACCCCTCCACTTT. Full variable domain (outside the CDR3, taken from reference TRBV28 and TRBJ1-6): DVKVTQSSRYLVKRTGEKVFLECVQDMDHENMFWYRQDPGLGLRLIYFSYDVKMKEKGDIPEGYSVSREKKERFSLILESASTNQTSMYLCASSLTGAYNSPLHFGNGTRLTVT.

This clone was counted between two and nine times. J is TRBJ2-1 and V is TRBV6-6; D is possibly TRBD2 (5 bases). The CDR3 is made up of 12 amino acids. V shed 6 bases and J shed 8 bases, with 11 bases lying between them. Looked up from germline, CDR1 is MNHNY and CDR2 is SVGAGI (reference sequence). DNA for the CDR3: TGTGCCAGCAGCTACACCGGGGATGAGCAGTTCTTC. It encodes CASSYTGDEQFF.

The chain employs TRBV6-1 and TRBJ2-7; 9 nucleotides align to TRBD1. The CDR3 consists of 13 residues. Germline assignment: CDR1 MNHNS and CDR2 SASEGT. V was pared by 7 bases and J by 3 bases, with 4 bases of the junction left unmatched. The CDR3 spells CASTGTGIYEQYF. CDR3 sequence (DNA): TGTGCCAGCACCGGGACAGGGATCTACGAGCAGTACTTC.

Here the CDR3 DNA reads TGTGCCATAGACAGGGGGCGTCCTGAAGCTTTCTTT. This sequence encodes CAIDRGRPEAFF. V usage is TRBV7-9 and J usage is TRBJ1-1, with 10 bases fitting TRBD1. The V segment lost 10 bases and the J segment 6 bases; nucleotides outside the gene matches: 5. The germline gives CDR1 SEHNR, CDR2 FQNEAQ (reference sequence). This CDR3 contains 12 residues.

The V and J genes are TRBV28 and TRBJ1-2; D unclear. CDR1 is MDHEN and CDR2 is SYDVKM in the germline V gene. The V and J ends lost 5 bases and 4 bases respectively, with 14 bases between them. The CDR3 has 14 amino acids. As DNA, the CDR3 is TGTGCCAGCAGTCCCTTCGGGGAGGGCTATGGCTACACCTTC. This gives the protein CASSPFGEGYGYTF.

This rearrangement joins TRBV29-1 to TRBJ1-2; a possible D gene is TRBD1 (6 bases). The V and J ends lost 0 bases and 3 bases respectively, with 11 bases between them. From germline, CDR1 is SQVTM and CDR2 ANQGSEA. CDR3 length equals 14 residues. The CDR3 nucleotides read TGCAGCGTTGAAGAGGACAGTCCACACTATGGCTACACCTTC. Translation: CSVEEDSPHYGYTF.

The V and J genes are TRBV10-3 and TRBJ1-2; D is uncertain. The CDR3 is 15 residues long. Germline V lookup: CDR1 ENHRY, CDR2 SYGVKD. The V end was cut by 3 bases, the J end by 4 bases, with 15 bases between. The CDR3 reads CAISDFSSRGYGYTF. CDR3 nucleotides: TGTGCCATCAGTGACTTTTCGAGCCGCGGCTATGGCTACACCTTC.

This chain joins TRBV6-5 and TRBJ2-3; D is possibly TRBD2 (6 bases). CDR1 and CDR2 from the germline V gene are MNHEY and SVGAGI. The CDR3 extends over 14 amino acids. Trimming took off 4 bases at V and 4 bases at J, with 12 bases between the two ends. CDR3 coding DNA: TGTGCCAGCAGTTTCTCGGACTACCCAGATACGCAGTATTTT. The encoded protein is CASSFSDYPDTQYF.

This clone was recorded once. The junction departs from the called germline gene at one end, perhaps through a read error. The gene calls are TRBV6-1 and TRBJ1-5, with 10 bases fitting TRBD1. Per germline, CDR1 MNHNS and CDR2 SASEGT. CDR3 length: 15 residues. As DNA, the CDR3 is TGTGCCAGCAGCGAAGACAGGGGGCATCATCAGCCCCAGCATTTT. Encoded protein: CASSEDRGHHQPQHF.

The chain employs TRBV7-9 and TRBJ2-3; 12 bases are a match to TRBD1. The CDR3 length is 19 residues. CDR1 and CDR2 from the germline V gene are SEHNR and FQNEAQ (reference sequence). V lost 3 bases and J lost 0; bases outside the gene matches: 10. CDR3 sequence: CASSFPGQGAGGSTDTQYF. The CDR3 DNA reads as TGTGCCAGCAGCTTCCCGGGACAGGGGGCTGGGGGTAGCACAGATACGCAGTATTTT.

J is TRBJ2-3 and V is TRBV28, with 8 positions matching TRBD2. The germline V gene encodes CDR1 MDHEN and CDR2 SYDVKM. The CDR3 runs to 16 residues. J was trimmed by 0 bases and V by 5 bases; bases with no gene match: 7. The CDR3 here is CASSPRRGASTDTQYF. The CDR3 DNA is TGTGCCAGCAGTCCTCGGCGGGGGGCAAGCACAGATACGCAGTATTTT.

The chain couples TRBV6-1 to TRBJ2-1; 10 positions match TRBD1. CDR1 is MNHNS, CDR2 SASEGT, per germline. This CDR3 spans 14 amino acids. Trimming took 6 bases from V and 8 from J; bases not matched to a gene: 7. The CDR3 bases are TGTGCCAGCAGGGGGACAGGGGCCGGGGATGAGCAGTTCTTC. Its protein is CASRGTGAGDEQFF.

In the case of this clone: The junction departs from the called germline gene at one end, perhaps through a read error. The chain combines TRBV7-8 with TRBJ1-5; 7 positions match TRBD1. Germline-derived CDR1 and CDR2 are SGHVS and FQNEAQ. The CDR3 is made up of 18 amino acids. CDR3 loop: CASSQSASFRDSIQPQHF. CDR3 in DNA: TGTGCCAGCAGTCAGTCCGCCTCATTCCGGGACAGCATTCAGCCCCAGCATTTT.

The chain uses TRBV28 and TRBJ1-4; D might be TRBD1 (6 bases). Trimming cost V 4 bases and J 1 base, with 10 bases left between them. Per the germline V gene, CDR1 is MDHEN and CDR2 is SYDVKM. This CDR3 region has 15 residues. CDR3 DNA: TGTGCCAGCAGTTCTCGGACAGAAACTAATGAAAAACTGTTTTTT. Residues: CASSSRTETNEKLFF.

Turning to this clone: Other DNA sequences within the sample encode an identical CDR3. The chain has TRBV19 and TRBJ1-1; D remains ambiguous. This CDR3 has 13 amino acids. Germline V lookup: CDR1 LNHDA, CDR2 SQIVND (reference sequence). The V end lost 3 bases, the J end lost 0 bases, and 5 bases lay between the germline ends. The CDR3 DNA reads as TGTGCCAGTAGTATTTCCATGAACACTGAAGCTTTCTTT. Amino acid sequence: CASSISMNTEAFF.

The CDR3 DNA is TGTGCCAGCAGCGACTCCGGGACAGCCAAAGAGACCCAGTACTTC. Encoded protein: CASSDSGTAKETQYF. V is TRBV9 and J is TRBJ2-5, with 7 bases lining up with TRBD1. Germline V CDR1 and CDR2: SGDLS, YYNGEE. J gave up 3 bases and V 3 bases, and 8 bases lay outside the gene matches. The length of the CDR3 is 15 residues.

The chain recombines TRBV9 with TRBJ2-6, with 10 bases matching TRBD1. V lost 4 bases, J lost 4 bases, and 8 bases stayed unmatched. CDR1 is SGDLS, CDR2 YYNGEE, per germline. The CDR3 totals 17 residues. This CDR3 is CASSTRDRGPGANVLTF. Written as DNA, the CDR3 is TGTGCCAGCAGCACTCGGGACAGGGGTCCCGGGGCCAACGTCCTGACTTTC.

CDR3 loop: CASSIGTVGNTIYF. In nucleotides, the CDR3 is TGTGCCAGTAGTATCGGGACAGTTGGAAACACCATATATTTT. The J gene is TRBJ1-3, the V gene TRBV19, with 7 bases matching TRBD1. Germline V gene data show CDR1 as LNHDA and CDR2 as SQIVND (reference sequence). This CDR3 has 14 residues. With 3 bases clipped from V and 3 bases from J, the junction kept 2 bases outside the gene matches.

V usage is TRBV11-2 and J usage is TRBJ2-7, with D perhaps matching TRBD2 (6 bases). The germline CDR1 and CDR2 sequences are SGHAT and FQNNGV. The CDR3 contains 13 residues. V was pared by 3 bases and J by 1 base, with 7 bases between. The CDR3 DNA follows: TGTGCCAGCAGCTTCGGGGGATCCTACGAGCAGTACTTC. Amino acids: CASSFGGSYEQYF. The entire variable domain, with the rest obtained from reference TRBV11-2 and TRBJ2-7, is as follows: EAGVAQSPRYKIIEKRQSVAFWCNPISGHATLYWYQQILGQGPKLLIQFQNNGVVDDSQLPKDRFSAERLKGVDSTLKIQPAKLEDSAVYLCASSFGGSYEQYFGPGTRLTVT.

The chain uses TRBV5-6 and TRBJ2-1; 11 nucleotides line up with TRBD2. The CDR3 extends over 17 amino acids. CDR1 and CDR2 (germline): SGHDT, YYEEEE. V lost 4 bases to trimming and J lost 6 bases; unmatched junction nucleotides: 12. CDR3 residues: CASSLGTSGPRGNEQFF. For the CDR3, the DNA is TGTGCCAGCAGCCTAGGGACTAGCGGTCCCAGGGGCAATGAGCAGTTCTTC.

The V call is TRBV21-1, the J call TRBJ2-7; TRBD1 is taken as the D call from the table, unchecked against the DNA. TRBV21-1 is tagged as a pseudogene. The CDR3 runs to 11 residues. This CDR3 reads CASSKVRKQYV. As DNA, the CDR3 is TGTGCCAGCAGCAAAGTCAGAAAACAGTACGTC.

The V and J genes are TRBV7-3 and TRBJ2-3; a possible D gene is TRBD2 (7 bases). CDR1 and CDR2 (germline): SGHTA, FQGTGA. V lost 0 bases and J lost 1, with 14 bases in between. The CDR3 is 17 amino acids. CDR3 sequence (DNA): TGTGCCAGCAGCTTAACTGGGATGGGGGGGCGCACAGATACGCAGTATTTT. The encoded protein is CASSLTGMGGRTDTQYF.

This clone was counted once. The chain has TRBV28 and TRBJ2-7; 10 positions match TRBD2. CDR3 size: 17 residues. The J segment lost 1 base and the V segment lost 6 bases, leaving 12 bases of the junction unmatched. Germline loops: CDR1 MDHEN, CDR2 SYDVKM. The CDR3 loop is CASRLGGGLALSYEQYF. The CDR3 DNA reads TGTGCCAGCAGACTTGGGGGGGGACTAGCGCTATCCTACGAGCAGTACTTC.

CDR3 bases: TGTGCCAGCAGCCTCTCCGGGACAGGGGCATTGGGCTACACCTTC. Translating it yields CASSLSGTGALGYTF. The chain couples TRBV28 to TRBJ1-2, with 10 bases aligning to TRBD1. Trimming took 6 bases from V and 8 from J; bases not matched to a gene: 12. Germline V CDR1 and CDR2: MDHEN, SYDVKM. The CDR3 length is 15 residues.